This T cell receptor (beta chain) was captured in a study of blood T cell repertoires in COVID-19 (dated by TCRdb to 2018 to 2020). Context from the whole study: Samples from collaborators originated in the United States, Italy and Spain and spanned both the acute and convalescent phases of COVID-19. The prospective study material was composed of cDNA or gDNA derived from T cells, B-cell-depleted T cells, or PBMCs. Deeply sampled blood TCRbeta repertoires from subjects exposed to, actively infected with, or recovered from COVID-19 were included in the dataset. The repertoires were released in a freely available public database meant as a resource for research on the immune response to SARS-CoV-2. The samples were drawn from the first 160 participants of the ongoing ImmuneRACE study and from more than 1,000 subjects provided by 6 global collaborators. Nearly every sample came with metadata listing a de-identified subject ID, COVID-19 status, age in years and sex. Where available, HLA class I and class II types were obtained from metadata supplied by the sample provider rather than from assay-based typing. Beyond this particular receptor, the publication reports: The quantity of clinical and demographic metadata differed by source and by participant and was supplied without curation.

Notes on this clone: The clone's antigen remains unknown. No base quality information exists; no much larger clone differs at one position.

The cysteine opens and the phenylalanine closes a CDR3 of 16 amino acids. Here the CDR3 DNA is all that survives: 48 bases in frame from base 1. Sequences MGHDK (CDR1) and SYGVNS (CDR2) are obtained from the germline V gene. V is cut by 2 bases and J by 4 bases, and the space between the germline ends is 17 bases. The immunoSEQ Assay, a bias-controlled multiplex PCR, was used to amplify TCRbeta CDR3 regions from genomic DNA. Per the source publication's procedure: The number of nucleated cells in each sample was estimated from the amplification of reference gene primers within the assay. To quantify the absolute abundance of each unique TCRbeta CDR3 rearrangement, sequence reads were collapsed and filtered. For each sample, productive Simpson clonality was calculated by taking the square root of Simpson's diversity index across productive rearrangements. This immuneACCESS table, as held by TCRdb, lists in-frame sequences with V and J called but not all clones. Of the missing ones, under half trace to an unresolved V gene in checked studies; the others have no known cause. That table furnishes V, J and clone size, whereas the DNA furnished D and trimming. The sample table contains about 400,000 clones; only one count was recorded for just under 90% of them. The ten most abundant clones make up around 10% of the sample.

Enrolling through a virtual design, the prospective study's participants ranged in age from roughly 18 to 89 years and lived across roughly 23 United States geographic areas. In the prospective study, participants were assigned to cohorts based on the clinical history participants reported in a screening survey and a study questionnaire. ImmuneRACE Cohort 3 recovered participants were defined by two consecutive negative NP/OP PCR tests, healthcare professional clearance, or symptom resolution. In the prospective study, whole blood, serum and a nasopharyngeal or oropharyngeal swab were collected from each participant by mobile phlebotomists. Additional blood draws and questionnaires over an approximately two-month period could optionally be provided by prospective study participants. Before DNA extraction, prospective study blood samples were shipped either frozen or at room temperature.

This chain joins TRBV25-1 to TRBJ1-2; TRBD1 might be the D gene, on 5 matching bases. The sequencing input was PBMCs or T cells enriched from blood (not recorded which). This TCR was sampled from a woman in her 50s who had recovered from COVID-19. For the CDR3, the sequence is CASSERRGGQGYGYTF. The DNA is TGTGCCAGCAGTGAACGTCGGGGAGGGCAGGGCTATGGCTACACCTTC.